The present entry profiles one T cell receptor beta chain with its context. As yet, its antigen is unknown. This specimen comes from a study of shared clonotypes between healthy human individuals. The study, taken as a whole, reports: Estimated richness values were generally larger in naive subsets than in memory subsets.

Germline-derived CDR1 and CDR2 are SQVTM and ANQGSEA. This CDR3 contains 16 residues. V lost 3 bases and J lost 6; bases outside the gene matches: 12. Replicate sorted-subset PCRs were loaded with roughly 200 ng DNA, 30,000 to 35,000 T cell genomes. Sequencing was performed with immunoSEQ multiplex PCR; in TCRdb, only in-frame clones are kept and a portion is missing. The sample carries around 2,100,000 clones, just under 95% recorded once. CD8 cells regarded as naive lacked CD45RO, were positively chosen for CCR7, and omitted terminally differentiated effector memory CD45RA+ cells. The sequenced sample consisted of naive CD8+ T cells sorted from blood. The chain employs TRBV29-1 and TRBJ2-1, with 9 nucleotides matching TRBD1. The sequence derives from a man aged 18 to 29 in good health. This CDR3 reads CSVDPPGTGNGNEQFF. DNA of the CDR3: TGCAGCGTTGATCCACCGGGGACAGGGAATGGCAATGAGCAGTTCTTC.